The T cell receptor (beta chain) described here comes from a study of blood T cell repertoires in COVID-19. This clone was observed a few times. Sequenced by immunoSEQ multiplex PCR; TCRdb stores in-frame clones only, minus some. The top ten hold 9.5% to 13% of the sample, which has 35,000 to 40,000 clones, approximately 87% seen once. The sequencing sample was made of peripheral blood. This receptor was identified in a man between 70 and 80 years old with acute or convalescent COVID-19.

CDR3 bases: TGTGCCAGCAGTCCAGGGGGCCAACCCTATGGCTACACCTTC. It specifies CASSPGGQPYGYTF. The chain has TRBV6-4 and TRBJ1-2; TRBD1 agrees at 8 bases. V trimming: 5 bases; J trimming: 4 bases; junction bases outside the gene matches: 6. Germline V gene lookup returns CDR1 MRHNA and CDR2 SNTAGT. The CDR3 contains 14 residues.